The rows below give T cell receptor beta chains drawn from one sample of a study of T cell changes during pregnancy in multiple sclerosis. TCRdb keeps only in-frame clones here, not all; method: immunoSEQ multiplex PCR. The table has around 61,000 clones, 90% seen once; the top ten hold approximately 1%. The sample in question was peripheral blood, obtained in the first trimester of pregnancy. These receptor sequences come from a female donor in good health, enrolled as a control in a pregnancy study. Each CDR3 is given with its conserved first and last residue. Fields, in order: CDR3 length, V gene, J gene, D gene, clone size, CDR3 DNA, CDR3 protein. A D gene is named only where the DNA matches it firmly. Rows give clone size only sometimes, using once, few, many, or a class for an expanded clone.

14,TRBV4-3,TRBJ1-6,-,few,TGCGCCAGCAGCCAACGGCGGCTAGATTCACCCCTCCACTTT,CASSQRRLDSPLHF
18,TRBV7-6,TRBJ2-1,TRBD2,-,TGTGCCAGCAGCTTCAAGACTAGCGGGGGGGCGCCCTACGATGAGCAGTTCTTC,CASSFKTSGGAPYDEQFF
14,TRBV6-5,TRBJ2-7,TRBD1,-,TGTGCCAGCAGTTCGGACAGGGGGTCCTACGAGCAGTACTTC,CASSSDRGSYEQYF
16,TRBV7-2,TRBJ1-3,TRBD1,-,TGTGCCAGCAGCGCGGACAGGACCCGCTCTGGAAACACCATATATTTT,CASSADRTRSGNTIYF
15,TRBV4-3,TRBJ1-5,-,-,TGCGCCAGCAGCCAGACCCCAGGGTACAATCAGCCCCAGCATTTT,CASSQTPGYNQPQHF
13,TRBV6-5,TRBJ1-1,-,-,TGTGCCAGCAGTTACGGGCAGGTCACTGAAGCTTTCTTT,CASSYGQVTEAFF
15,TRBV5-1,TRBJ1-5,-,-,TGCGCCAGCAGCCGGGTGGGGGGGGCAACTCAGCCCCAGCATTTT,CASSRVGGATQPQHF
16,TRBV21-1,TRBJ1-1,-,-,TGTGCCAGCAGCGTACGGGTCGGAACTCTGAACACTGAAGCTTTCTTT,CASSVRVGTLNTEAFF
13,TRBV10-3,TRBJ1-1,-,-,TGTGCCATCAGTGAGCGGGAACTATATGAAGCTTTCTTT,CAISERELYEAFF
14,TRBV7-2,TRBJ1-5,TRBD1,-,TGTGCCAGCAGCTTAAAGCCGACAGGGCAGCCCCAGCATTTT,CASSLKPTGQPQHF
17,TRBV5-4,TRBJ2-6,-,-,TGTGCCAGCAGCTTGGCCTCATCGGGGTCTGGGGCCAACGTCCTGACTTTC,CASSLASSGSGANVLTF
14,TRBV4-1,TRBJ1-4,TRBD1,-,TGCGCCAGCAGCTTCGGGACAGGGTACGAAAAACTGTTTTTT,CASSFGTGYEKLFF
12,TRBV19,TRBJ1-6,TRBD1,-,TGTGCCAGTAACAGGGGGAGTTCACCCCTCCACTTT,CASNRGSSPLHF
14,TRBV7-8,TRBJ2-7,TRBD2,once,TGTGCCAGCAGCTCGGGACTAGCCAAGGGTGAGCAGTACTTC,CASSSGLAKGEQYF
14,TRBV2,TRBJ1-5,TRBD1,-,TGTGCCAGCAAGGAGACAGGGCAAAATCAGCCCCAGCATTTT,CASKETGQNQPQHF
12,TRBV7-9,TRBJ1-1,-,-,TGTGCCAGCAGTTCCCAGGGATTCCAAGCTTTCTTT,CASSSQGFQAFF
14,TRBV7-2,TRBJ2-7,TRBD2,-,TGTGCCAGCAGCACGACTAGCGGGTCCTACGAGCAGTACTTC,CASSTTSGSYEQYF
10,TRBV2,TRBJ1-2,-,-,TGTGCCAGCAGCGGGAGAATGCCCAACTTC,CASSGRMPNF
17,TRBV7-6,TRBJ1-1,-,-,TGTGCCAGCAGCTTAGGAGGTGAAGGTTTCATGAACACTGAAGCTTTCTTT,CASSLGGEGFMNTEAFF
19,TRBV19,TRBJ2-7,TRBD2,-,TGTGCCAGTAGTAGGGGCCCCAGCGGGGCAAACGAAGATCCCTACGAGCAGTACTTC,CASSRGPSGANEDPYEQYF
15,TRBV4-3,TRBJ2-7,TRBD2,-,TGCGCCAGCAGCCAGAGCGGGGGGATCCCTTACGAGCAGTACTTC,CASSQSGGIPYEQYF
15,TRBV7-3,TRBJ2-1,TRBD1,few,TGTGCCAGCAACCCAACGGGGACAGGAGACTCTGAGCAGTTCTTC,CASNPTGTGDSEQFF
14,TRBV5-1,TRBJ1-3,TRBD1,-,TGCGCCAGCAGCTTTGGGACAGGGGAGGACACCATATATTTT,CASSFGTGEDTIYF
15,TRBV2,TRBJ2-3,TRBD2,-,TGTGCCAGCAGGAAGGCGGGGGGGAGCACAGATACGCAGTATTTT,CASRKAGGSTDTQYF
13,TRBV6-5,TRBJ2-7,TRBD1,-,TGTGCCAGCAGTGCCCGACAGGGGAGCGAGCAGTACTTC,CASSARQGSEQYF
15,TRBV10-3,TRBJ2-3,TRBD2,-,TGTGCCATCAGTGACAGGGAGGGAGGCACAGATACGCAGTATTTT,CAISDREGGTDTQYF
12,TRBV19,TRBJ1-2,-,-,TGTGCCAGTAGTTTGCGGGACGCTGGCTACACCTTC,CASSLRDAGYTF
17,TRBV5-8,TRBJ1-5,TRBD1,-,TGTGCCAGCAGCTTCGACAGGGGGTTGGTCGGCAATCAGCCCCAGCATTTT,CASSFDRGLVGNQPQHF
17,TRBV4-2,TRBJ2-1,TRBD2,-,TGTGCCAGCAGCCAAGATCTAGGACTAGTGGCGGAGAATGAGCAGTTCTTC,CASSQDLGLVAENEQFF
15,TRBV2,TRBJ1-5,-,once,TGTGCCAGCAGTGAAGTTCGAGGGAACAATCAGCCCCAGCATTTT,CASSEVRGNNQPQHF
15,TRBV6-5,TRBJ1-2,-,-,TGTGCCAGCAGTTACGGGTCTTCAGGGAACTATGGCTACACCTTC,CASSYGSSGNYGYTF
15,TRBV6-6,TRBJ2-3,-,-,TGTGCCAGCAGTTCGTCCCAGGGCCTGGGAGATACGCAGTATTTT,CASSSSQGLGDTQYF
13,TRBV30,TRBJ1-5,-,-,TGTGCCTGGAGTGCGGGGGGCCGTCAGCCCCAGCATTTT,CAWSAGGRQPQHF
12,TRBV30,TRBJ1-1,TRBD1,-,TGTGCCGGTGGGGACAGGGGATCTGAAGCTTTCTTT,CAGGDRGSEAFF
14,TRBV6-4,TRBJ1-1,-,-,TGTGCCAGCTCCCCCGGGGGGCAACCCACTGAAGCTTTCTTT,CASSPGGQPTEAFF
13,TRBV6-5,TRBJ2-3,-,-,TGTGCCAGCGTCGGACTGAGCACAGATACGCAGTATTTT,CASVGLSTDTQYF
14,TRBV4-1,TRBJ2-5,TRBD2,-,TGCGCCAGCAGTAAGACCCAAGCGGGGGAGACCCAGTACTTC,CASSKTQAGETQYF
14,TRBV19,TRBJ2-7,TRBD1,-,TGTGCCAGTAGTAGAACAGGGGGCGGATACGAGCAGTACTTC,CASSRTGGGYEQYF
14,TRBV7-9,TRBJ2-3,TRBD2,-,TGTGCCAGCAGCCTCCGGACTAGCGGGGGTACGCAGTATTTT,CASSLRTSGGTQYF
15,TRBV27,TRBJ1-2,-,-,TGTGCCAGCAGTTCGTTCTCCGGGACATCCTATGGCTACACCTTC,CASSSFSGTSYGYTF
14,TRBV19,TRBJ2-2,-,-,TGTGCCAGTAGTTCCCGTGAGGGGGCCGGGGAGCTGTTTTTT,CASSSREGAGELFF
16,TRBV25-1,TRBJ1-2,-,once,TGTGCCAGCAGCGACCTTACCGGGACACTGATTTATGGCTACACCTTC,CASSDLTGTLIYGYTF
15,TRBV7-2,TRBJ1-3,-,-,TGTGCCAGCAGCTTAGAGGCAGGGTCGGGAAACACCATATATTTT,CASSLEAGSGNTIYF
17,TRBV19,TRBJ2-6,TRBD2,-,TGTGCCAGTACCGCAGCGGGGCGAACCTCTGGGGCCAACGTCCTGACTTTC,CASTAAGRTSGANVLTF
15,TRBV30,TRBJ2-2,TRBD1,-,TGTGCCTGGAGGTCGGGACAGACGAACACCGGGGAGCTGTTTTTT,CAWRSGQTNTGELFF
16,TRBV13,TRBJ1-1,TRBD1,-,TGTGCCAGCAGCTTCGGACAGGCCTCTAATGGGGCTGAAGCTTTCTTT,CASSFGQASNGAEAFF
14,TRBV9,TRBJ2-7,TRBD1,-,TGTGCCAGCAGCGTTCGACAGGGTAACTACGAGCAGTACTTC,CASSVRQGNYEQYF
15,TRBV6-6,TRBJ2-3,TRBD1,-,TGTGCCAGCACCGAGGGACAGGGTGTCACAGATACGCAGTATTTT,CASTEGQGVTDTQYF